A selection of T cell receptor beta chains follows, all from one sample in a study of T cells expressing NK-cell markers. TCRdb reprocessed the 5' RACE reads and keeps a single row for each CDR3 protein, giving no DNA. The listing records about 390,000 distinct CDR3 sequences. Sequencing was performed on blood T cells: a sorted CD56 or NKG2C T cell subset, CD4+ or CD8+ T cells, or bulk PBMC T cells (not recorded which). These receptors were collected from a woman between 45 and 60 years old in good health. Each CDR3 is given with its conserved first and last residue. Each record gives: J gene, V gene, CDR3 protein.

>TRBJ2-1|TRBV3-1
CASSPRGQRRSNEQFF
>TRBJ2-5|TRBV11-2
CASSPGTSGLKETQYF
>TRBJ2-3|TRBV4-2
CASSQGEGTSSSTQYF
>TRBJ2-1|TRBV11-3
CASRLDRQVYNEQFF
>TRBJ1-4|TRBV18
CASSPRGPSGTNEKLFF
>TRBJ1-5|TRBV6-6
CASSYGGAQQPQHF
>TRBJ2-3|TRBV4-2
CASSQRSGGPGDTQYF
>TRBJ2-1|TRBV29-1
CSGEGGYEQFF
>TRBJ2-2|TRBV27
CASSYGDSITGELFF
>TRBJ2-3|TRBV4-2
CASSQEAGDMGDTQYF
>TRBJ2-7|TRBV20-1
CSARGLAGVLYEQYF
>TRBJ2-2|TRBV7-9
CASSSFARVTTGELFF
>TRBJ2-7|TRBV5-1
CASSPWRGGQNYEQYF
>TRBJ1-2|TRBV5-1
CASSLAGPRRQGASGYTF
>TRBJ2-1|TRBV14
CASSQDPSGRAGQLF
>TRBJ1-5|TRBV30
CAWSPGTGHQPQHF
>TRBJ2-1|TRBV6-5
CASSDRLAGALEQFF
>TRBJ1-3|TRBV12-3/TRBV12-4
CAAGGASGNTIYF
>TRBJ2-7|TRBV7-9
CASSLEAGGQYF
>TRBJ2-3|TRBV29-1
CSVALALTDTQYF
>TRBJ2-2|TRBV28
CATLGGIALKTGELFF
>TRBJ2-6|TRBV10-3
CAISDPLSGANVLTF
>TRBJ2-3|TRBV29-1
CSVEDPLTDTQYF
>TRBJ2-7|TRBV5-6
CASSWPGQGTEQYF
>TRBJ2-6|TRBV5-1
CASSLFGDSANVLTF
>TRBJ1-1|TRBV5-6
CASSQTSEPEAFF
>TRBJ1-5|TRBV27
CASSLTGIRQPQHF
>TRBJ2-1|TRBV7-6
CASSLGSSGSFYNEQFF
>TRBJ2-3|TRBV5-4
CASSLEATSTDTQYF